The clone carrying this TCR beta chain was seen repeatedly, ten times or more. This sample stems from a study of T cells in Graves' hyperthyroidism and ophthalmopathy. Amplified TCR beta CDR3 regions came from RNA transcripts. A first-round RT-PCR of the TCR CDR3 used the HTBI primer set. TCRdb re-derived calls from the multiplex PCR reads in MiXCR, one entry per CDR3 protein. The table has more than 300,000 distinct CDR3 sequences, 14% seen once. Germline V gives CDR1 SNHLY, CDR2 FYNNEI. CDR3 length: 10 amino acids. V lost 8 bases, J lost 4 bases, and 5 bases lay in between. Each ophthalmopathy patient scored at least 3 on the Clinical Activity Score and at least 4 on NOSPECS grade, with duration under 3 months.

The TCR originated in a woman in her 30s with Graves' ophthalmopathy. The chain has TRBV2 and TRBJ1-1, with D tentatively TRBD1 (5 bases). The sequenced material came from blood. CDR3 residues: CASQGTEAFF. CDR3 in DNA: TGTGCCAGCCAGGGCACTGAAGCTTTCTTT.